This T cell receptor beta chain appears in the sequencing data of a study of post-analysis software for immune sequencing data. This clonotype was seen a handful of times. Sequencing libraries made from TCR beta cDNA carried unique molecular identifiers. The yield from about 1 to 10 million T cells was 500,000 or so cDNA molecules in total. TCRdb reanalysed the PCR reads using MiXCR and keeps one entry per CDR3 protein. The table shows hundreds of thousands of distinct CDR3 sequences, with around 40% occurring only once. This TCR came from a girl aged 5-17 years with multiple sclerosis. The sample consisted of blood.

The CDR3 region has the DNA TGCAGTGCTCCCTCCGGGGGGGCAGGTTCCTACAATGAGCAGTTCTTC. Encoded protein: CSAPSGGAGSYNEQFF. The chain recombines TRBV20-1 with TRBJ2-1; 8 bases map to TRBD2. Trimming removed 5 bases from V and 1 base from J; junction bases left unmatched: 10. Germline V gene sequence: CDR1 DFQATT, CDR2 SNEGSKA (reference sequence). The CDR3 has 16 amino acids.